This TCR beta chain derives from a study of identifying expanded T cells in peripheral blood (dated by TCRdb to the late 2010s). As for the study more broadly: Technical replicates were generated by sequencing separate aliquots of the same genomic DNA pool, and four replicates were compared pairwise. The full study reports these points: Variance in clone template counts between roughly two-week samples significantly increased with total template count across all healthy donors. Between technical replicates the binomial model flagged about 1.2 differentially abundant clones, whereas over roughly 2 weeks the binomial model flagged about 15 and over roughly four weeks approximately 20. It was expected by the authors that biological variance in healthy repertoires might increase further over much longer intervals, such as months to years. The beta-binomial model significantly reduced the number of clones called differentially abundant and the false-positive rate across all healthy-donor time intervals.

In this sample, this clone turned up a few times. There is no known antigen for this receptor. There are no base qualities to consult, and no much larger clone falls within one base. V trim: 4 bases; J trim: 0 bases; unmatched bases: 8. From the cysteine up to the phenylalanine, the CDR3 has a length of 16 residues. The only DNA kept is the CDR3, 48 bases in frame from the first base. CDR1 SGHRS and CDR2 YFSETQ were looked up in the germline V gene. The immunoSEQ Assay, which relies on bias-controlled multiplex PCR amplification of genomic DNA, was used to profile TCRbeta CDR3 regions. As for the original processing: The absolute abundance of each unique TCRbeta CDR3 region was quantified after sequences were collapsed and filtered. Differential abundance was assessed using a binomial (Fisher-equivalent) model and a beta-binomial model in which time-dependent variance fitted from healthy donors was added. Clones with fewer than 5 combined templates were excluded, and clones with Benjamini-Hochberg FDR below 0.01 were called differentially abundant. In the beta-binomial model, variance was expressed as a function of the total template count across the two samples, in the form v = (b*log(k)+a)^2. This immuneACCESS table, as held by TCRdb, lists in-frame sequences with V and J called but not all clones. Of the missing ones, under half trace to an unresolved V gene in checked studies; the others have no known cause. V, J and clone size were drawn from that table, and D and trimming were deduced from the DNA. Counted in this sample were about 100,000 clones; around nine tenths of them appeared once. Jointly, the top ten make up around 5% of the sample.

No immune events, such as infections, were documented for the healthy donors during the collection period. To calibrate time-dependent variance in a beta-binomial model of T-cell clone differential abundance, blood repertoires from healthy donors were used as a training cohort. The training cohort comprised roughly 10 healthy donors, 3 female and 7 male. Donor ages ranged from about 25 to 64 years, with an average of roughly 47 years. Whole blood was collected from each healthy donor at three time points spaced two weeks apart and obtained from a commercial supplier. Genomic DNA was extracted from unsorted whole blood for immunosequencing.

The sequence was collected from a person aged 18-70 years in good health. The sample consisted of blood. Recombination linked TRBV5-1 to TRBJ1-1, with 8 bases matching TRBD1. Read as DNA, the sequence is TGCGCCAGCAGCCTATGGACAGGGATAATGAACACTGAAGCTTTCTTT. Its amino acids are CASSLWTGIMNTEAFF.